This TCR beta chain derives from a study of T cells in Graves' hyperthyroidism and ophthalmopathy. Uncontrolled infection, other autoimmune disease, pregnancy or lactation barred patients from enrollment. RNA transcripts served as the template for amplifying TCR beta CDR3 regions. HTBI primers were the set used in a first-round RT-PCR of the TCR CDR3. TCRdb reprocessed the multiplex PCR reads with MiXCR, giving one entry per CDR3 protein. The sample gives about 480,000 distinct CDR3 sequences, approximately 25% of which show up once; approximately 11% is in the top ten. Broader study findings: In the analysis, a 13 V-J model separated ophthalmopathy from stable hyperthyroidism. Most thyroid clonotypes expanded above 0.001 were also detected in blood.

The V segment lost 4 bases and the J segment 0 bases; nucleotides outside the gene matches: 5. The length of the CDR3 is 15 residues. CDR1 MNHEY and CDR2 SVGAGI come from the germline V gene. To note about this clonotype: Antigen: not known.

The sequenced material came from blood. The V gene is TRBV6-5, the J gene TRBJ1-2; TRBD1 aligns across 7 bases. This TCR was sampled from a woman aged 25 to 39 with Graves' ophthalmopathy. In DNA form, the CDR3 reads TGTGCCAGCAGTTTTCTGACAGGGACTAACTATGGCTACACCTTC. Protein product: CASSFLTGTNYGYTF.